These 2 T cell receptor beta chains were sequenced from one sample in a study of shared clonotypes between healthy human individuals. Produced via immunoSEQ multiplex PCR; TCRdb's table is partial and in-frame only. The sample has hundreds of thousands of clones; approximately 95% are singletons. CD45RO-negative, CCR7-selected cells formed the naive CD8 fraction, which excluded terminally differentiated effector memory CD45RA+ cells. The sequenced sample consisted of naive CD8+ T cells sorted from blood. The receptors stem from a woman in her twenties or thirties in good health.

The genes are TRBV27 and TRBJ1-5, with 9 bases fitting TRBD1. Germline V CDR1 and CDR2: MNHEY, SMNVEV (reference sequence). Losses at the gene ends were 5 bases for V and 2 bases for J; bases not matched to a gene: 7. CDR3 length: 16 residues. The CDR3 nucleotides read TGTGCCAGCAGTCCGGACAGGGGTGACGGCAATCAGCCCCAGCATTTT. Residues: CASSPDRGDGNQPQHF.

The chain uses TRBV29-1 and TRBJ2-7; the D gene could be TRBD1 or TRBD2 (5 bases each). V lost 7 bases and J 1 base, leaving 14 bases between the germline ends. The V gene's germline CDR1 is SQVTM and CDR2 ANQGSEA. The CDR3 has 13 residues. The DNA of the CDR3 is TGCAGCGCCTCCGGGACGGTTTCCTACGAGCAGTACTTC. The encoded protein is CSASGTVSYEQYF.